This T cell receptor beta chain was captured by sequencing in a study of CD8+ T cells in alopecia areata (dated by TCRdb to 2016 to 2018). At the level of the whole study: Treated patients were enrolled in an open-label pilot trial of oral tofacitinib at 5 to 10 mg twice daily for moderate-to-severe alopecia areata. Scalp clonality was compared among normal scalp (n=4), patchy alopecia areata scalp (n=8), and alopecia totalis/universalis scalp (n=8). Tofacitinib-treated patients had biopsies at baseline and at 4 and 24 weeks of treatment, with a later scalp biopsy in several patients. In treated patients, disease severity was measured using the SALT score, which gives the percentage of scalp surface area affected. The study used high-throughput TCRbeta sequencing to examine T cell clonal expansion in alopecia areata, in both the C3H/HeJ mouse model and human patients. In humans, TCRbeta sequencing was performed on scalp tissue and on sorted CD4+ and CD8+ peripheral blood T cells from healthy controls and from patients with patchy or totalis/universalis alopecia areata. The RNA source kit depended on sample type: the PAXgene miRNA kit for fixed scalp, the miRNeasy kit for PBMCs, and the RNeasy kit for mouse skin. Tofacitinib was given for 6 to 18 months, followed by 6 months of follow-up off drug to assess delayed response and recurrence. TCRbeta CDR3 regions were amplified by immunoSEQ multiplex PCR using 35 Vbeta forward and 13 Jbeta reverse primers.

Study-wide findings and limitations: Higher clonality and more expanded CD8+ clones were observed in lesional scalp than in normal scalp, particularly in alopecia totalis/universalis, a finding suggestive of antigenic drive. Shared TCR sequences between patients were less evident than in mice, which may be partly attributable to HLA diversity in the patient population. Tofacitinib significantly decreased scalp clonality and the number of expanded CD8+ clones among the top 100 scalp clones. Unlike mouse skin, which is dominated by gammadelta T cells, normal human skin has resident alphabeta T cells that are also sequenced, and this complicates analysis of the scalp TCR repertoire. Because the treated cohort was small and had just a single nonresponder, larger studies are needed to establish links between baseline CD8+ expansion and response. During tofacitinib treatment, many expanded lesional clones stuck around in both scalp and blood, and this persistence may partly explain why relapse happens after treatment is stopped.

Comments on this clone: No cognate antigen has been identified for it. Base qualities are not at hand, and no much larger clone is one base apart.

The time point label corresponds to: around 4 weeks on oral tofacitinib. Reading the label with the study, this specimen's treatment or condition is: oral pan-JAK inhibitor, 5-10 mg twice daily. From alopecia areata patients, peripheral blood was collected along with lesional scalp punch biopsies. Human scalp biopsies went straight into PAXgene tissue containers for immediate fixation. Preparation of the library involved the immunoSEQ multiplex PCR assay. RNA was extracted from all samples and reverse transcribed into cDNA, which served as template for TCR sequencing. First-strand cDNA was synthesized with SuperScript III using a 2:1 mix of oligo-dT and random hexamers. A synthetic immune receptor repertoire was used to assess amplification bias, and residual bias was removed computationally. In the paper's pipeline: Raw reads were preprocessed to remove errors, and CDR3 was defined according to IMGT conventions as the region from the conserved cysteine to phenylalanine. Clonality was calculated as 1 minus Shannon entropy normalized by log2 of the number of productive unique TCRs. Whether each scalp clone was CD4 or CD8 was inferred by checking scalp TCRbeta sequences against the CD4 and CD8 repertoires from sorted blood. The table comes from immuneACCESS by way of TCRdb, which keeps in-frame sequences with V and J called. Part of the clones is missing from these tables; in studies checked, under half for an unresolved V gene and the rest for unknown reasons. The V and J calls and clone size are taken from that table; D and trimming were inferred from the DNA. The sample has about 7,400 clones on record, around three fifths of them singletons. Approximately 13% of the sample is held by the ten biggest clonotypes.

V is cut back by 6 bases and J by 4 bases, with 3 bases in the junction unmatched. Measured from the cysteine to the phenylalanine, the CDR3 is 15 residues long. Of all the DNA, just the CDR3 is kept, 45 bases in frame from base 1. The germline V gene encodes CDR1 ENHRY and CDR2 SYGVKD. The sequencing here drew on skin, taken at week 4, from a patient treated with tofacitinib. The sequence was obtained from a human donor with alopecia areata. The chain is assembled from TRBV10-3 and TRBJ2-1; a stretch of 13 junction bases matches TRBD2. The CDR3 is CAISETSGRYNEQFF. The nucleotides read TGTGCCATCAGCGAGACTAGCGGGAGGTACAATGAGCAGTTCTTC.